These T cell receptor beta chains were read from a single sample in a study of cytomegalovirus exposure and HLA in healthy donors. Sequencing was performed with immunoSEQ multiplex PCR; in TCRdb, only in-frame clones are kept and a portion is missing. The sample includes some 140,000 clones, under 85% of them seen just once. Sequencing was carried out using PBMCs. These receptors were collected from a man aged 18 to 29 in good health and CMV-seronegative. Each CDR3 is given with its conserved first and last residue. Fields, in order: D gene, V gene, clone size, J gene, CDR3 protein, CDR3 DNA. The D gene is left open where the match is weak. A row's size may be missing; if present it is once, few, many or a size class.

D gene: TRBD1
V gene: TRBV4-3
clone size: .
J gene: TRBJ2-7
CDR3 protein: CASSQGQGVSYEQYF
CDR3 DNA: TGCGCCAGCAGCCAGGGACAGGGGGTTTCCTACGAGCAGTACTTC

D gene: TRBD2
V gene: TRBV5-5
clone size: .
J gene: TRBJ2-3
CDR3 protein: CASSLGAGGPQTQYF
CDR3 DNA: TGTGCCAGCAGCTTAGGGGCGGGGGGACCCCAAACGCAGTATTTT

D gene: .
V gene: TRBV5-1
clone size: .
J gene: TRBJ1-1
CDR3 protein: CASSSQGGTEAFF
CDR3 DNA: TGCGCCAGCAGCTCACAGGGTGGGACTGAAGCTTTCTTT

D gene: TRBD1
V gene: TRBV15
clone size: once
J gene: TRBJ2-2
CDR3 protein: CATSREQGTGELFF
CDR3 DNA: TGTGCCACCAGCAGGGAACAGGGGACCGGGGAGCTGTTTTTT

D gene: .
V gene: TRBV7-2
clone size: .
J gene: TRBJ1-2
CDR3 protein: CASSQGGGGYGYTF
CDR3 DNA: TGTGCCAGCAGCCAGGGTGGGGGCGGGTATGGCTACACCTTC

D gene: .
V gene: TRBV5-8
clone size: .
J gene: TRBJ1-2
CDR3 protein: CASSLLYGYTF
CDR3 DNA: TGTGCCAGCAGCTTACTCTATGGCTACACCTTC

D gene: .
V gene: TRBV2
clone size: .
J gene: TRBJ2-7
CDR3 protein: CASTWTESTYEQYF
CDR3 DNA: TGTGCCAGCACTTGGACAGAGAGTACCTACGAGCAGTACTTC

D gene: TRBD1
V gene: TRBV7-8
clone size: .
J gene: TRBJ1-4
CDR3 protein: CASLPGATGQLNEKLFF
CDR3 DNA: TGTGCCAGCCTACCGGGGGCCACGGGACAGCTTAATGAAAAACTGTTTTTT

D gene: TRBD1
V gene: TRBV19
clone size: few
J gene: TRBJ1-2
CDR3 protein: CASSIGDREDYGYTF
CDR3 DNA: TGTGCCAGTAGTATCGGGGACAGGGAGGACTATGGCTACACCTTC

D gene: .
V gene: TRBV19
clone size: .
J gene: TRBJ1-6
CDR3 protein: CASSPIGGDSSPLHF
CDR3 DNA: TGTGCCAGTAGCCCCATTGGGGGGGATTCTTCACCCCTCCACTTT

D gene: .
V gene: TRBV21-1
clone size: .
J gene: TRBJ1-5
CDR3 protein: CASSKDGRGSSNQPQHF
CDR3 DNA: TGTGCCAGCAGCAAAGACGGGAGGGGCAGTAGCAATCAGCCCCAGCATTTT

D gene: .
V gene: TRBV6-1
clone size: .
J gene: TRBJ2-7
CDR3 protein: CASSEWWGMVSGGGNEQYF
CDR3 DNA: TGTGCCAGCAGTGAATGGTGGGGAATGGTCTCCGGGGGAGGTAACGAGCAGTACTTC

D gene: TRBD1
V gene: TRBV7-9
clone size: .
J gene: TRBJ1-2
CDR3 protein: CASSPSGGNGYTF
CDR3 DNA: TGTGCCAGCAGCCCGTCAGGGGGAAATGGCTACACCTTC

D gene: .
V gene: TRBV7-9
clone size: .
J gene: TRBJ1-2
CDR3 protein: CASSLDILYGYTF
CDR3 DNA: TGTGCCAGCAGCTTAGACATCCTCTATGGCTACACCTTC